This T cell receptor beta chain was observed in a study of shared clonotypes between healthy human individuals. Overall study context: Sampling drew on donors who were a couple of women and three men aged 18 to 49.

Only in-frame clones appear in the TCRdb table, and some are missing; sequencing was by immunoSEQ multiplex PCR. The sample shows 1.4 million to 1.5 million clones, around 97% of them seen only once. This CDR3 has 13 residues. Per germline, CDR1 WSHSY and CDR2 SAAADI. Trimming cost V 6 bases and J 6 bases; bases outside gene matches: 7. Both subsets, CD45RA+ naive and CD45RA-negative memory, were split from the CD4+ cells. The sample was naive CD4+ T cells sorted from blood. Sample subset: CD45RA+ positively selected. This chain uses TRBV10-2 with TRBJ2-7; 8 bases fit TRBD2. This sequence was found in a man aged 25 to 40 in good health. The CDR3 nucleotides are TGCGCCAGCAGGATCCGGGAGGGCCGCGAGCAGTACTTC. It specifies CASRIREGREQYF.